Each of the 19 T cell receptor beta chains below was sequenced from the same sample in a study of blood T cell repertoires in COVID-19. Only in-frame clones appear in the TCRdb table, and some are missing; sequencing was by immunoSEQ multiplex PCR. The data contain under 250,000 clones, around 84% of them seen just once; the ten biggest clones take up about 9%. Sample: peripheral blood. These receptor sequences come from a man between 45 and 60 years old with active or convalescent COVID-19.

The chain couples TRBV9 to TRBJ2-1; 12 positions agree with TRBD2. V shed 3 bases, J shed 5 bases, and the junction held 3 bases outside the gene matches. The CDR3 is 15 amino acids. Germline V gives CDR1 SGDLS, CDR2 YYNGEE. CDR3 protein: CASSATSGSHNEQFF. The CDR3 DNA reads TGTGCCAGCAGCGCGACTAGCGGGAGCCACAATGAGCAGTTCTTC. The full variable domain, its missing parts supplied by reference TRBV9 and TRBJ2-1, is DSGVTQTPKHLITATGQRVTLRCSPRSGDLSVYWYQQSLDQGLQFLIQYYNGEERAKGNILERFSAQQFPDLHSELNLSSLELGDSALYFCASSATSGSHNEQFFGPGTRLTVL.

The V call is TRBV10-3, the J call TRBJ2-5; tentatively, D is TRBD1 (5 bases). The CDR3 contains 12 residues. The V gene's germline CDR1 is ENHRY and CDR2 SYGVKD. The CDR3 sequence is CYHGHAGETQYF. CDR3 nucleotides: TGTTATCACGGACATGCTGGGGAGACCCAGTACTTC.

The CDR3 loop reads CASSLDVGEQYF. In DNA, the CDR3 is TGCGCCAGCAGCCTAGACGTGGGCGAGCAGTACTTC. The rearrangement links TRBV5-1 to TRBJ2-7, with D unclear. Trimming removed 4 bases at V and 6 bases at J, with 11 bases between. The CDR3 runs 12 residues. Per the germline V gene, CDR1 is SGHRS and CDR2 is YFSETQ.

V and J are TRBV2 and TRBJ1-2; D perhaps matches TRBD1 (6 bases). The CDR3 is made up of 13 amino acids. CDR1 and CDR2 (germline): SNHLY, FYNNEI. The V and J ends lost 2 bases and 3 bases respectively, with 7 bases between them. The CDR3 region is CASSEYRDYGYTF. The CDR3 DNA reads as TGTGCCAGCAGTGAATACAGGGACTATGGCTACACCTTC.

The gene calls are TRBV28 and TRBJ2-1; 7 nucleotides agree with TRBD2. The V segment lost 5 bases and the J segment 9 bases; nucleotides outside the gene matches: 16. The CDR3 extends over 16 amino acids. CDR1 is MDHEN, CDR2 SYDVKM, per germline. CDR3 loop: CASSVRAGLTNLEQFF. In DNA, the CDR3 is TGTGCCAGCAGTGTCCGAGCGGGATTAACGAACCTTGAGCAGTTCTTC.

The chain uses TRBV7-2 and TRBJ2-3; TRBD2 might be the D (7 bases). Germline lookup yields CDR1 SGHTA and CDR2 FQGNSA. Trimming stripped 1 base from V and 0 bases from J, with 20 bases between. This CDR3 spans 19 amino acids. For the CDR3, the DNA is TGTGCCAGCAGCTTAGTTTGGGGGAGGGGGGCTTCTAGCACAGATACGCAGTATTTT. It yields the protein CASSLVWGRGASSTDTQYF.

This chain uses TRBV2 with TRBJ1-5; no clear D. CDR1 and CDR2 (germline): SNHLY, FYNNEI. V shed 5 bases and J shed 4 bases, with 18 bases lying between them. The CDR3 consists of 16 residues. DNA of the CDR3: TGTGCCAGCAGTATGAACGGTCCGCGTACGAATCAGCCCCAGCATTTT. The encoded protein is CASSMNGPRTNQPQHF.

This sequence joins TRBV30 and TRBJ1-5, with 10 bases lining up with TRBD1. The CDR3 runs 19 residues. CDR1 and CDR2 (germline): GTSNPN, SVGIG (reference sequence). V gave up 1 base and J gave up 1 base; unmatched junction bases: 13. In DNA form, the CDR3 reads TGTGCCTGGAGTGCTGCCTGGGGACAGGGGTTCGGGAGCAATCAGCCCCAGCATTTT. Translation: CAWSAAWGQGFGSNQPQHF.

Details on this clone: This sample also contains other DNA sequences that code for the same CDR3. The V call is TRBV7-9, the J call TRBJ1-1; D remains unclear. Germline V gene sequence: CDR1 SEHNR, CDR2 FQNEAQ (reference sequence). This CDR3 has 11 residues. Trimming left V 5 bases short and J 3 bases short, with 4 bases between. CDR3 sequence reads: CASSPYTEAFF. In DNA form, the CDR3 reads TGTGCCAGCAGCCCGTACACTGAAGCTTTCTTT.

The gene calls are TRBV29-1 and TRBJ1-5, with D uncertain. CDR1 and CDR2 from the germline V gene are SQVTM and ANQGSEA. This CDR3 comprises 12 residues. The CDR3 loop reads CSVASSDQPQHF. CDR3 sequence (DNA): TGCAGTGTCGCCTCGAGCGATCAGCCCCAGCATTTT.

The V and J genes are TRBV6-5 and TRBJ1-1, with a weak D call TRBD1 (5 bases). The CDR3 runs 13 residues. V lost 9 bases and J 4 bases, leaving 15 bases between the germline ends. The germline CDR1 and CDR2 sequences are MNHEY and SVGAGI. CDR3 in DNA: TGTGCCAGTTTAAGGGGTTACGGCACTGAAGCTTTCTTT. Translation gives CASLRGYGTEAFF.

This rearrangement joins TRBV27 to TRBJ2-1; 9 nucleotides agree with TRBD2. The CDR3 runs 16 residues. The germline CDR1 and CDR2 sequences are MNHEY and SMNVEV (reference sequence). V shed 5 bases, J shed 5 bases, and the junction held 10 bases outside the gene matches. As DNA, the CDR3 is TGTGCCAGCAGTACCCTAGCGGGACGACCCCACAATGAGCAGTTCTTC. Protein: CASSTLAGRPHNEQFF.

This clone was counted only a few times. The rearrangement links TRBV29-1 to TRBJ2-5; 8 nucleotides line up with TRBD1. From germline, CDR1 is SQVTM and CDR2 ANQGSEA. J was trimmed by 1 base and V by 5 bases; bases with no gene match: 6. The CDR3 is made up of 14 amino acids. The CDR3 DNA reads as TGCAGCGTTCGGCGTACAGGGGGCCAAGAGACCCAGTACTTC. It encodes CSVRRTGGQETQYF.

The chain uses TRBV9 and TRBJ2-7; 11 nucleotides line up with TRBD1. V gave up 0 bases and J gave up 3 bases; unmatched junction bases: 5. The germline V gene encodes CDR1 SGDLS and CDR2 YYNGEE. The CDR3 length is 16 residues. The DNA for the CDR3 is TGTGCCAGCAGCGTAGCCGGACAGGGGGCAGTCTACGAGCAGTACTTC. Translating it yields CASSVAGQGAVYEQYF.

The genes are TRBV4-1 and TRBJ1-2; 8 nucleotides align to TRBD1. The junction had 5 bases not matched to a gene; V was cut back by 1 base and J by 4 bases. This CDR3 spans 15 amino acids. In germline, CDR1 is MGHRA, CDR2 YSYEKL. This chain's CDR3 is CASSQVETGVYGYTF. The CDR3 DNA is TGCGCCAGCAGCCAAGTCGAGACAGGGGTCTATGGCTACACCTTC.

The CDR3 reads CASSYRLAQPQHF. As DNA, the CDR3 is TGTGCCAGCAGTTACCGACTGGCTCAGCCCCAGCATTTT. The chain has TRBV6-5 and TRBJ1-5; D unresolved. This CDR3 spans 13 amino acids. Trimming shortened V by 2 bases and J by 6 bases, and 8 bases separated the two germline ends. The germline gives CDR1 MNHEY, CDR2 SVGAGI.

CDR3 DNA sequence: TGTGCCAGCAGCTCCGGACCCGTGACAGGGGATAATGAAAAACTGTTTTTT. It translates to CASSSGPVTGDNEKLFF. The rearrangement links TRBV7-6 to TRBJ1-4; 8 nucleotides match TRBD1. V lost 4 bases to trimming and J lost 4 bases; unmatched junction nucleotides: 11. CDR1 SGHVS and CDR2 FNYEAQ come from the germline V gene. The CDR3 runs to 17 residues.

CDR3 protein: CASSSRPGTAYGYTF. The CDR3 nucleotides read TGTGCCAGCAGTTCAAGGCCCGGGACAGCCTATGGCTACACCTTC. This chain links TRBV27 with TRBJ1-2, with 7 bases that match TRBD1. Germline lookup yields CDR1 MNHEY and CDR2 SMNVEV (reference sequence). The CDR3 has 15 amino acids. The junction had 9 bases not matched to a gene; V was cut back by 4 bases and J by 4 bases.

The chain combines TRBV20-1 with TRBJ2-7; TRBD2 aligns across 10 bases. V was pared by 4 bases and J by 3 bases, with 18 bases of the junction left unmatched. CDR1 and CDR2 from the germline V gene are DFQATT and SNEGSKA (reference sequence). The CDR3 loop spans 18 amino acids. This CDR3 reads CSAIEWGTGTSDFYEQYF. The CDR3 DNA is TGCAGTGCTATTGAATGGGGGACCGGGACTAGCGATTTCTACGAGCAGTACTTC.